The 27 T cell receptor beta chains given below trace back to one sample, sequenced in a study of cytomegalovirus exposure and HLA in healthy donors. Primers for the PCR totalled 60 Vbeta and 13 Jbeta. Produced via immunoSEQ multiplex PCR; TCRdb's table is partial and in-frame only. Of 100,000 to 150,000 clones in the sample, 80% were seen once. Sequencing input: PBMCs. Source of these receptors: a man between 40 and 49 years old in good health and CMV-seronegative.

The chain joins TRBV30 to TRBJ1-1; TRBD1 matches at 7 bases. The CDR3 covers 16 residues. Per germline, CDR1 GTSNPN and CDR2 SVGIG (reference sequence). With 5 bases clipped from V and 0 bases from J, the junction kept 12 bases outside the gene matches. The CDR3 region has the DNA TGTGCCTGGGAGGGAAACAGGGGTATCATGAACACTGAAGCTTTCTTT. Residues: CAWEGNRGIMNTEAFF.

The gene calls are TRBV5-6 and TRBJ1-2; TRBD1 matches 8 bases. V gave up 4 bases and J gave up 2 bases; unmatched junction bases: 10. Germline CDR1 and CDR2: SGHDT and YYEEEE. This CDR3 has 16 residues. CDR3 DNA sequence: TGTGCCAGCAGCCCCCCACCGGGACAGGACAACTATGGCTACACCTTC. It codes for CASSPPPGQDNYGYTF. The full variable domain, its missing parts supplied by reference TRBV5-6 and TRBJ1-2, is DAGVTQSPTHLIKTRGQQVTLRCSPKSGHDTVSWYQQALGQGPQFIFQYYEEEERQRGNFPDRFSGHQFPNYSSELNVNALLLGDSALYLCASSPPPGQDNYGYTFGSGTRLTVV.

The J gene is TRBJ1-2, the V gene TRBV4-1; no reliable D call. This CDR3 spans 15 amino acids. The germline V and J ends were trimmed by 0 bases and 6 bases, with 14 bases remaining between them. CDR1 is MGHRA and CDR2 is YSYEKL in the germline V gene. The DNA for the CDR3 is TGCGCCAGCAGCCAAGAATTAACGGGAATTCATGGCTACACCTTC. The encoded protein is CASSQELTGIHGYTF.

This clone was detected a few times. The same CDR3 can be traced to other DNA sequences in this sample. This chain links TRBV5-6 with TRBJ1-1, with 8 positions matching TRBD1. The CDR3 is 14 residues long. The trim removed 2 bases at V and 4 bases at J, leaving 4 bases unmatched. From germline, CDR1 is SGHDT and CDR2 YYEEEE. CDR3: CASSLGQGATEAFF. The CDR3 DNA reads TGTGCCAGCAGCTTAGGACAGGGTGCCACTGAAGCTTTCTTT.

The gene calls are TRBV14 and TRBJ1-3; 7 bases fit TRBD1. After removal of 4 bases from V and 2 bases from J, the junction contained 2 bases not matched to a gene. There are 14 residues in the CDR3. Germline assignment: CDR1 SGHDN and CDR2 FVKESK. This CDR3 reads CASSLQGTGNTIYF. DNA of the CDR3: TGTGCCAGCAGCCTACAGGGGACTGGAAACACCATATATTTT.

By sample fraction, this clone is medium-sized. V usage is TRBV6-4 and J usage is TRBJ2-2; TRBD1 might be the D (6 bases). Trimming stripped 2 bases from V and 2 bases from J, with 6 bases between. In germline, CDR1 is MRHNA, CDR2 SNTAGT. The CDR3 is 14 residues long. CDR3 in DNA: TGTGCCAGCAGTGACGGGACAAACACCGGGGAGCTGTTTTTT. It yields the protein CASSDGTNTGELFF.

This chain links TRBV19 with TRBJ1-2; unclear D gene. The germline V gene has CDR1 LNHDA and CDR2 SQIVND (reference sequence). Between the trimmed V and J ends, which lost 6 bases and 6 bases, there was a span of 20 bases. The CDR3 consists of 15 residues. DNA of the CDR3: TGTGCCAGTAGCTCCTTATTCTGGGCAGAAAATGGCTACACCTTC. It codes for CASSSLFWAENGYTF.

This chain connects TRBV28 to TRBJ1-4; TRBD1 matches at 7 bases. Germline V gives CDR1 MDHEN, CDR2 SYDVKM. Germline trimming cut 6 bases from V and 5 bases from J; bases unmatched to any gene: 9. CDR3 length equals 15 residues. The chain's CDR3 is CASSGGDRGNEKLFF. The DNA for the CDR3 is TGTGCCAGCAGCGGGGGGGACAGAGGGAATGAAAAACTGTTTTTT.

The rearrangement uses TRBV27 and TRBJ2-5; the match to TRBD2 covers 13 bases. CDR3 length: 15 residues. V lost 3 bases, J lost 6 bases, and 4 bases stayed unmatched. Per germline, CDR1 MNHEY and CDR2 SMNVEV (reference sequence). In DNA form, the CDR3 reads TGTGCCAGCAGTTTCGGGACTAGCGGGGTGAAGACCCAGTACTTC. It encodes CASSFGTSGVKTQYF.

The chain has TRBV5-1 and TRBJ1-4; D is ambiguous. CDR3 size: 14 residues. V lost 0 bases and J 8 bases, leaving 11 bases between the germline ends. Germline loops: CDR1 SGHRS, CDR2 YFSETQ. DNA of the CDR3: TGCGCCAGCAGCTTGGAACTGGCGGCGGAAAAACTGTTTTTT. This sequence encodes CASSLELAAEKLFF.

This clone showed up just once. The chain combines TRBV27 with TRBJ1-5; TRBD1 matches 8 bases. Unmatched junction bases numbered 13, after V lost 5 bases and J lost 7 bases. Germline loops: CDR1 MNHEY, CDR2 SMNVEV (reference sequence). This CDR3 has 16 residues. CDR3 residues: CASSLYGQGAGQPQHF. DNA for the CDR3: TGTGCCAGCAGTCTCTACGGTCAGGGGGCTGGACAGCCCCAGCATTTT.

The rearrangement joins TRBV2 to TRBJ1-3; D unresolved. Looked up from germline, CDR1 is SNHLY and CDR2 is FYNNEI. The CDR3 contains 14 residues. V was trimmed by 5 bases and J by 2 bases, leaving 10 bases between them. For the CDR3, the DNA is TGTGCCAGCAGTTTAGAGGTGGCTGGAAACACCATATATTTT. Amino acid sequence: CASSLEVAGNTIYF.

This clone was counted a single time. This chain connects TRBV6-6 to TRBJ2-3; 7 nucleotides agree with TRBD2. Germline V gene data show CDR1 as MNHNY and CDR2 as SVGAGI (reference sequence). The CDR3 has 14 amino acids. Trimming removed 4 bases from V and 2 bases from J; junction bases left unmatched: 3. The CDR3: CASSWRGNTDTQYF. The CDR3 coding sequence is TGTGCCAGCAGTTGGCGGGGGAACACAGATACGCAGTATTTT.

The chain joins TRBV5-1 to TRBJ2-3, with TRBD2 matching over 10 bases. V was clipped by 7 bases and J by 5 bases; unmatched bases: 7. There are 14 residues in the CDR3. Germline CDR1 and CDR2: SGHRS and YFSETQ. CDR3 loop: CASSAGGTGDTQYF. The CDR3, as DNA: TGCGCCAGCTCAGCGGGGGGGACTGGAGATACGCAGTATTTT.

This clone appeared once. The J gene is TRBJ2-7, the V gene TRBV28, with D tentatively TRBD1 (6 bases). Germline-derived CDR1 and CDR2 are MDHEN and SYDVKM. V dropped 2 bases and J dropped 1 base, with 12 bases sitting between them. The CDR3 covers 15 residues. The CDR3 DNA reads TGTGCCAGCAGTTTACCCGGGACAATGTCCTACGAGCAGTACTTC. Amino acid sequence: CASSLPGTMSYEQYF.

J is TRBJ1-1 and V is TRBV5-6, with D maybe TRBD1 (5 bases). The CDR3 is 15 residues long. In germline, CDR1 is SGHDT, CDR2 YYEEEE. Trimming cost V 1 base and J 1 base, with 11 bases left between them. The CDR3 here is CASSLTGLKNTEAFF. For the CDR3, the DNA is TGTGCCAGCAGCTTGACAGGCCTAAAGAACACTGAAGCTTTCTTT.

The chain recombines TRBV5-1 with TRBJ2-5; no firm D call. Per the germline V gene, CDR1 is SGHRS and CDR2 is YFSETQ. The V gene lost 2 bases and the J gene lost 1 base, with 9 bases spanning the gap. This CDR3 is 14 amino acids long. CDR3 in DNA: TGCGCCAGCAGCTTTGCAGGAACCCAAGAGACCCAGTACTTC. It translates to CASSFAGTQETQYF.

The chain is built from TRBV5-1 and TRBJ1-4; 7 bases are shared with TRBD1. The CDR3 loop spans 15 amino acids. The junction had 10 bases not matched to a gene; V was cut back by 0 bases and J by 11 bases. Germline V gives CDR1 SGHRS, CDR2 YFSETQ. CDR3: CASSLGTGAMRKLFF. The CDR3 bases are TGCGCCAGCAGCTTGGGGACAGGAGCAATGAGGAAACTGTTTTTT.

The chain's CDR3 is CASSPPGDTEAFF. The CDR3 DNA is TGTGCCAGCTCCCCCCCAGGGGACACTGAAGCTTTCTTT. This chain joins TRBV18 and TRBJ1-1; perhaps TRBD1 as D (6 bases). The V and J ends lost 6 bases and 3 bases respectively, with 11 bases between them. Germline values: CDR1 KGHSH, CDR2 LQKENI. The CDR3 spans 13 residues. The full variable domain, rest sourced from reference TRBV18 and TRBJ1-1, is NAGVMQNPRHLVRRRGQEARLRCSPMKGHSHVYWYRQLPEEGLKFMVYLQKENIIDESGMPKERFSAEFPKEGPSILRIQQVVRGDSAAYFCASSPPGDTEAFFGQGTRLTVV.

CDR3 nucleotide sequence: TGTGCCAGCGCCGGGACTAGCGTATACAATGAGCAGTTCTTC. As protein: CASAGTSVYNEQFF. This chain uses TRBV7-3 with TRBJ2-1; 10 nucleotides line up with TRBD2. Germline V lookup: CDR1 SGHTA, CDR2 FQGTGA. The CDR3 is 14 amino acids. V lost 8 bases and J lost 4; bases outside the gene matches: 5.

Turning to this clone: The same CDR3 can be traced to other DNA sequences in this sample. This rearrangement joins TRBV28 to TRBJ2-2; 10 positions agree with TRBD2. In germline, CDR1 is MDHEN, CDR2 SYDVKM. The junction had 0 bases not matched to a gene; V was cut back by 6 bases and J by 2 bases. The CDR3 length is 14 residues. For the CDR3, the DNA is TGTGCCAGCAGACTAGCGGGAAACACCGGGGAGCTGTTTTTT. Amino acid sequence: CASRLAGNTGELFF. Full variable domain (remainder filled in from reference TRBV28 and TRBJ2-2): DVKVTQSSRYLVKRTGEKVFLECVQDMDHENMFWYRQDPGLGLRLIYFSYDVKMKEKGDIPEGYSVSREKKERFSLILESASTNQTSMYLCASRLAGNTGELFFGEGSRLTVL.

Only one count was recorded for this clone. The chain's CDR3 is CSVKSGTTYNEQFF. CDR3 sequence (DNA): TGCAGCGTTAAGAGCGGGACGACCTACAATGAGCAGTTCTTC. V gene TRBV29-1 combines with J gene TRBJ2-1; 7 bases are shared with TRBD2. Germline V CDR1 and CDR2: SQVTM, ANQGSEA. Trimming at V came to 5 bases and at J to 2 bases, leaving 6 bases not matched to a gene. This CDR3 has 14 amino acids.

Written as DNA, the CDR3 is TGTGCCACCAGCAGAGTTTCCAGGGAAGAGACCCAGTACTTC. This sequence encodes CATSRVSREETQYF. The chain is built from TRBV15 and TRBJ2-5, with a tentative D call TRBD1 (5 bases). The V gene lost 1 base and the J gene lost 3 bases, with 9 bases spanning the gap. Germline CDR1 and CDR2: LNHNV and YYDKDF (reference sequence). The CDR3 is made up of 14 amino acids.

V gene TRBV10-1 combines with J gene TRBJ1-5; perhaps TRBD1 as D (5 bases). V lost 0 bases, J lost 1 base, and 22 bases lay in between. The CDR3 is 20 residues long. The V gene's germline CDR1 is WNHNN and CDR2 SYGVQD (reference sequence). The CDR3 loop reads CASSESIRVRARSSNQPQHF. In nucleotides, the CDR3 is TGCGCCAGCAGTGAGTCTATCAGGGTAAGGGCCCGATCGAGCAATCAGCCCCAGCATTTT.

The CDR3 is CASKDRGSGTEAFF. The CDR3 region has the DNA TGTGCCAGCAAAGACAGGGGGAGCGGAACTGAAGCTTTCTTT. The V and J genes are TRBV6-1 and TRBJ1-1; TRBD1 aligns across 9 bases. Looked up from germline, CDR1 is MNHNS and CDR2 is SASEGT. Germline trimming cut 7 bases from V and 5 bases from J; bases unmatched to any gene: 8. The CDR3 has 14 residues.

Here the CDR3 reads CASSYSGTSVTYEQYF. The CDR3 DNA follows: TGTGCCAGCAGTTACTCCGGGACTAGCGTAACCTACGAGCAGTACTTC. V and J are TRBV6-5 and TRBJ2-7, with 10 bases fitting TRBD2. This CDR3 has 16 residues. The germline CDR1 and CDR2 sequences are MNHEY and SVGAGI. V shed 0 bases, J shed 2 bases, and the junction held 4 bases outside the gene matches.

The chain is built from TRBV7-9 and TRBJ1-1; 8 nucleotides line up with TRBD1. V gave up 3 bases and J gave up 1 base; unmatched junction bases: 13. The germline V gene has CDR1 SEHNR and CDR2 FQNEAQ (reference sequence). The CDR3 spans 18 residues. Here the CDR3 DNA reads TGTGCCAGCAGCTTCCGGTCATTAGACAGGGGCTCGAACACTGAAGCTTTCTTT. This codes for CASSFRSLDRGSNTEAFF.